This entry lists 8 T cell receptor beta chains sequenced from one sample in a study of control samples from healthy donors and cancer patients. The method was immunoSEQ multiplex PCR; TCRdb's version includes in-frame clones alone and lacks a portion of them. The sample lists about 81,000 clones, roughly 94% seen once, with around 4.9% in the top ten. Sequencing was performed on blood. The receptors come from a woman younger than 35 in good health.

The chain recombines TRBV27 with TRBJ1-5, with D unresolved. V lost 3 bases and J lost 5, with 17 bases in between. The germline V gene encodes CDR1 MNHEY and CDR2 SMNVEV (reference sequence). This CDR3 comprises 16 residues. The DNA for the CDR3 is TGTGCCAGCAGTTTCTCCCCACAAGGTACGGATCAGCCCCAGCATTTT. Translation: CASSFSPQGTDQPQHF.

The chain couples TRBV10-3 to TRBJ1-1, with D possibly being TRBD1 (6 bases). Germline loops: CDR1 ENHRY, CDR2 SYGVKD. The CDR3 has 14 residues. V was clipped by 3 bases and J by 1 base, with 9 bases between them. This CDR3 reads CAISEVGGNTEAFF. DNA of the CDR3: TGTGCCATCAGTGAAGTAGGGGGGAACACTGAAGCTTTCTTT.

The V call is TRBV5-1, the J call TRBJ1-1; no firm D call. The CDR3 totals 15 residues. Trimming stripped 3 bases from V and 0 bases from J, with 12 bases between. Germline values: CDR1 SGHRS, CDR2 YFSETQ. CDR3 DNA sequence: TGCGCCAGCAGCTGGGGAGACCGCCTGAACACTGAAGCTTTCTTT. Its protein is CASSWGDRLNTEAFF.

Here the CDR3 reads CASSLVHGRGSYNEQFF. CDR3 nucleotides: TGTGCCAGCAGCTTAGTCCACGGGAGAGGGTCCTACAATGAGCAGTTCTTC. This chain joins TRBV7-9 and TRBJ2-1; the D gene is possibly TRBD2 (6 bases). CDR1 is SEHNR and CDR2 is FQNEAQ in the germline V gene (reference sequence). The CDR3 consists of 17 residues. Trimming took off 1 base at V and 1 base at J, with 14 bases between the two ends.

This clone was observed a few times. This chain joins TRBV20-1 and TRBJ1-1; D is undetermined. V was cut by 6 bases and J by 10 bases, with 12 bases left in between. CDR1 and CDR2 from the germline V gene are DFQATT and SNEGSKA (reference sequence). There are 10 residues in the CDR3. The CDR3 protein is CSASLARAFF. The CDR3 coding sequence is TGCAGTGCGAGCTTGGCCCGAGCTTTCTTT.

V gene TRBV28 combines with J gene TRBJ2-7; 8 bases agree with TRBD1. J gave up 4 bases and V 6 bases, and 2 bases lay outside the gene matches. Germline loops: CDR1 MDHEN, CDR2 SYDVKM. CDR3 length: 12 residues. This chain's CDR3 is CASRGQGYEQYF. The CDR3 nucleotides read TGTGCCAGCAGAGGACAGGGTTACGAGCAGTACTTC.

CDR3 amino acids: CASSTYPNQPQHF. CDR3 bases: TGTGCCAGCAGTACCTATCCAAATCAGCCCCAGCATTTT. The V gene is TRBV6-5, the J gene TRBJ1-5; unclear D gene. Trimming left V 5 bases short and J 4 bases short, with 9 bases between. The CDR3 has 13 amino acids. Germline loops: CDR1 MNHEY, CDR2 SVGAGI.

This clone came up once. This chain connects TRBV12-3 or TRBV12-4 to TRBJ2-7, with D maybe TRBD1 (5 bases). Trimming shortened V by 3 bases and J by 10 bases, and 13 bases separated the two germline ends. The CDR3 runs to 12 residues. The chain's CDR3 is CASSLEQASQYF. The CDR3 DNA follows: TGTGCCAGCAGTTTGGAACAGGCCAGCCAGTACTTC.